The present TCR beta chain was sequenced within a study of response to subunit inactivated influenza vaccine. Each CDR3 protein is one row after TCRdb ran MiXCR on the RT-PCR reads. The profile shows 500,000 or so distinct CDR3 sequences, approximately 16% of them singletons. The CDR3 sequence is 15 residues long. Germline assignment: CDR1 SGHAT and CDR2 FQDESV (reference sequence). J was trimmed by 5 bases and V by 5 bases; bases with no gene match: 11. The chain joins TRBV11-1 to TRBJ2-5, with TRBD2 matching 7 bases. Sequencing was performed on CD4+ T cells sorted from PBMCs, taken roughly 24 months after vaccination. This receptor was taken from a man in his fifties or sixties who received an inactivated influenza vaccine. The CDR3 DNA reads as TGTGCCAGCAGCACGGGACTACTGAGTGGGGAGACCCAGTACTTC. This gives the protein CASSTGLLSGETQYF.